This T cell receptor (beta chain) is drawn from a study of shared clonotypes between healthy human individuals. With respect to this clone: Its antigen is not identified.

Whole-study findings and limits: Non-shared clonotypes displayed generation probabilities falling below those of clonotypes present in all four donors. The expectation was that sequencing depth would affect clonotype sharing among donors.

The germline V gene encodes CDR1 SGHNT and CDR2 YENEEA. V was trimmed by 4 bases and J by 5 bases, leaving 14 bases between them. CDR3 length equals 14 residues. The table came from immunoSEQ multiplex PCR; TCRdb's copy has only in-frame clones and leaves some out. The sample shows roughly 660,000 clones, about nine tenths of them seen only once. This TCR was recovered from a man in his late teens or twenties in good health. Some clones in this sample may be carry-over from other donors' samples. The sequenced sample consisted of memory CD8+ T cells from PBMCs. Subset meaning: CD45RO+ cells pooled with CCR7-negative TemRA cells. This chain uses TRBV11-3 with TRBJ2-5; maybe TRBD2 (5 bases). The CDR3, as DNA: TGTGCCAGCAGCTCTAGCTCCCGGCCGGAGACCCAGTACTTC. Its protein product is CASSSSSRPETQYF.